The clone carrying this TCR beta chain was recorded only once. No antigen is known for it. Primers: 60 Vbeta forward and 13 Jbeta reverse. This table comes from immunoSEQ multiplex PCR, and its TCRdb copy is limited to in-frame clones, with some not included. The sample consists of around 130,000 clones, just over 75% of them appearing once. The data were obtained in a study of cytomegalovirus exposure and HLA in healthy donors. Study conclusions and caveats: Researchers reported in a later analysis that a missense DCLRE1C variant was tied to TCR beta V- and J-gene trimming. Prior analysis indicated that the majority of TCR beta V segments exhibited productivity approximately 87% or approximately 30% of the time.

The CDR3 contains 14 residues. V lost 3 bases to trimming and J lost 2 bases; unmatched junction nucleotides: 1. CDR1 is SGHNT, CDR2 YENEEA, per germline. The sequence came from a woman between 45 and 60 years old in good health and CMV-seronegative. This chain connects TRBV11-3 to TRBJ2-5, with TRBD1 identical over 9 bases. The material sequenced was PBMCs. CDR3 coding DNA: TGTGCCAGCAGCTTTGACAGGGGGCAAGAGACCCAGTACTTC. The encoded protein is CASSFDRGQETQYF.